One sample yielded the 10 T cell receptor beta chains listed below, sequenced in a study of T-cell reconstitution after alpha-beta-depleted transplantation in children. Researchers prepared the TCRbeta library using unique molecular identifiers, the study reports. MiXCR, run by TCRdb on the PCR reads, gives a single entry per CDR3 protein. This table has 800,000 to 1,000,000 distinct CDR3 sequences, around 30% appearing once. This specimen consisted of PBMCs, mostly from graft donor cells, obtained 360 days after TCRalphabeta/CD19-depleted stem cell transplant. The receptor set was obtained from a boy under three years old who had a stem cell transplant for SCID, so the T cells may come from the graft donor.

The V call is TRBV11-2, the J call TRBJ2-7, with TRBD2 matching 7 bases. J lost 0 bases, V lost 5 bases, and 16 bases had no gene match. The CDR3 is 18 residues long. Per germline, CDR1 SGHAT and CDR2 FQNNGV. CDR3 sequence (DNA): TGTGCCAGCAGCGTGGGCGGGGGAAACAGGCACTTCTCCTACGAGCAGTACTTC. Amino acid sequence: CASSVGGGNRHFSYEQYF. Drawing the rest from reference TRBV11-2 and TRBJ2-7, the complete variable domain is EAGVAQSPRYKIIEKRQSVAFWCNPISGHATLYWYQQILGQGPKLLIQFQNNGVVDDSQLPKDRFSAERLKGVDSTLKIQPAKLEDSAVYLCASSVGGGNRHFSYEQYFGPGTRLTVT.

V is TRBV21-1 and J is TRBJ2-5; the table's D call of TRBD1 was not tested on the DNA. TRBV21-1 is assigned pseudogene status. CDR3 length: 13 amino acids. The CDR3 DNA reads as TGTGCCAGCAGCGGACAGGGGATGGAGACCCAGTACTTC. This gives the protein CASSGQGMETQYF.

This chain uses TRBV7-3 with TRBJ2-1; TRBD2 matches 8 bases. Germline CDR1 and CDR2: SGHTA and FQGTGA. V gave up 4 bases and J gave up 7 bases; unmatched junction bases: 9. The CDR3 covers 15 residues. The CDR3, as DNA: TGTGCCAGCAGCTCAAGGACTAGCCTGGGGAATGAGCAGTTCTTC. Translating it yields CASSSRTSLGNEQFF. Together with reference TRBV7-3 and TRBJ2-1, the CDR3 gives the full variable domain: GAGVSQTPSNKVTEKGKYVELRCDPISGHTALYWYRQSLGQGPEFLIYFQGTGAADDSGLPNDRFFAVRPEGSVSTLKIQRTERGDSAVYLCASSSRTSLGNEQFFGPGTRLTVL.

Only a few counts were recorded for this clonotype. The V call is TRBV5-1, the J call TRBJ1-2; D is unclear. V was clipped by 0 bases and J by 2 bases, with 11 bases between them. Germline CDR1 reads SGHRS; CDR2 reads YFSETQ. This CDR3 has 15 amino acids. The CDR3 sequence: CASSLEGTTNYGYTF. CDR3 nucleotides: TGCGCCAGCAGCTTGGAGGGCACCACCAACTATGGCTACACCTTC.

This chain connects TRBV20-1 to TRBJ2-1; 9 bases fit TRBD1. V dropped 5 bases and J dropped 4; count of bases not matched to a gene: 6. Germline loops: CDR1 DFQATT, CDR2 SNEGSKA (reference sequence). The CDR3 is 14 amino acids. The CDR3 sequence: CSASQGAGYNEQFF. The CDR3 DNA is TGCAGTGCTTCACAGGGGGCAGGTTACAATGAGCAGTTCTTC.

This clonotype was counted between two and nine times. The chain employs TRBV9 and TRBJ2-7, with D perhaps TRBD2 (5 bases). Germline assignment: CDR1 SGDLS and CDR2 YYNGEE. This CDR3 comprises 13 residues. Trimming pared 0 bases from V and 6 bases from J, leaving 10 bases between. In DNA form, the CDR3 reads TGTGCCAGCAGCGTAGGGACTCCGGGCGAGCAGTACTTC. Encoded protein: CASSVGTPGEQYF.

The sample holds a few counts of this clonotype. The rearrangement links TRBV5-4 to TRBJ2-5; 10 bases are shared with TRBD2. The CDR3 covers 16 residues. Trimming at V came to 1 base and at J to 0 bases, leaving 3 bases not matched to a gene. In germline, CDR1 is SGHNT, CDR2 YYREEE (reference sequence). The CDR3 DNA sequence: TGTGCCAGCAGCTTGTCACTAGCGGGGTACCAAGAGACCCAGTACTTC. This codes for CASSLSLAGYQETQYF.

The chain couples TRBV10-3 to TRBJ1-5, with D maybe TRBD1 (5 bases). Trimming stripped 0 bases from V and 4 bases from J, with 16 bases between. This CDR3 is built from 17 residues. CDR1 ENHRY and CDR2 SYGVKD come from the germline V gene. The CDR3 DNA reads as TGTGCCATCAGTGAGTCGCACATCTCGGGGGGGAATCAGCCCCAGCATTTT. This sequence encodes CAISESHISGGNQPQHF.

The chain uses TRBV20-1 and TRBJ2-1; 10 positions match TRBD2. Unmatched junction bases numbered 15, after V lost 6 bases and J lost 4 bases. The CDR3 extends over 17 amino acids. CDR1 is DFQATT and CDR2 is SNEGSKA in the germline V gene (reference sequence). The CDR3, as DNA: TGCAGTGCAACCACAGGAATACTAGCGGGGCTTTACAATGAGCAGTTCTTC. This codes for CSATTGILAGLYNEQFF.

CDR3 sequence reads: CASSTTNPLGTQYF. The CDR3 DNA sequence: TGTGCCAGCAGCACCACTAACCCCCTGGGGACGCAGTATTTT. The V and J genes are TRBV9 and TRBJ2-3; no clear D. Germline V gives CDR1 SGDLS, CDR2 YYNGEE. This CDR3 has 14 residues. Deletions cut 4 bases from V and 9 bases from J, with 18 bases between.